The rows below give T cell receptor beta chains drawn from one sample of a study of cytomegalovirus exposure and HLA in healthy donors. The protocol was immunoSEQ multiplex PCR, while the TCRdb copy is restricted to in-frame clones and leaves out a portion. This repertoire shows around 210,000 clones, 60% to 80% found once; its top ten account for about 2.8%. Sample: PBMCs. The receptor set was obtained from a woman aged 25 to 39 in good health and CMV-seronegative. The CDR3 runs from the conserved cysteine through the conserved F or W. D genes are given only for firm matches. The size field is filled for only some rows; it gives once, few, many or a size class.

d_call j_call clone_size v_call cdr3_nt cdr3_aa
NA TRBJ2-5 NA TRBV27 TGTGCCAGCTGGACAGTTACGAGTAGGAAGACCCAGTACTTC CASWTVTSRKTQYF
NA TRBJ2-3 NA TRBV18 TGTGCCAGCTCGCGCTACTACACGGATACGCAGTATTTT CASSRYYTDTQYF
NA TRBJ1-5 NA TRBV6-1 TGTGCCAGCAGTGGGTCCGTTGCAGGGAAACAGCCCCAGCATTTT CASSGSVAGKQPQHF
TRBD1 TRBJ1-1 NA TRBV2 TGTGCCAGCAGTGAAGCACCCAGGGGGAAGGCTGAAGCTTTCTTT CASSEAPRGKAEAFF
NA TRBJ1-6 NA TRBV6-5 TGTGCCAGCAGTTACGACCTAGATAATTCACCCCTCCACTTT CASSYDLDNSPLHF
NA TRBJ2-7 NA TRBV29-1 TGCAGCGTTGTCGAAGGAGACTTCTACGAGCAGTACTTC CSVVEGDFYEQYF
NA TRBJ2-7 NA TRBV28 TGTGCCAGCAGAAGCGGGAGCGGGTACAGGGGCGAGCAGTACTTC CASRSGSGYRGEQYF
NA TRBJ1-1 NA TRBV9 TGTGCCAGCAGCGTCGGAGGGACCATGAACACTGAAGCTTTCTTT CASSVGGTMNTEAFF
TRBD2 TRBJ2-7 NA TRBV7-9 TGTGCCAGCAGCTCCCGGACTAGCGGGGGGTCAAGCTCCTACGAGCAGTACTTC CASSSRTSGGSSSYEQYF
TRBD2 TRBJ2-5 NA TRBV12-5 TGCCCTCGGCGGGAGATCGGCGAGACCCAGTACTTC CPRREIGETQYF
NA TRBJ1-2 NA TRBV18 TGTGCCAGCTCACCCCCCGTAAAAAGGGGGAATGGCTACACCTTC CASSPPVKRGNGYTF
NA TRBJ1-1 NA TRBV7-8 TGTGCCAGCAGCCCGAGTTTTACTGAAGCTTTCTTT CASSPSFTEAFF
NA TRBJ2-6 NA TRBV11-1 TGTGCCAGCAGCTTAGCGGCGGACAGCTCTGGGGCCAACGTCCTGACTTTC CASSLAADSSGANVLTF
TRBD1 TRBJ1-4 NA TRBV5-4 TGTGCCAGCTTTCCGGGACAGAGTAATGAAAAACTGTTTTTT CASFPGQSNEKLFF
TRBD1 TRBJ1-1 NA TRBV19 TGTGCCAGTAGCGAGGACAGGGAGGGAATGAACACTGAAGCTTTCTTT CASSEDREGMNTEAFF
NA TRBJ1-2 NA TRBV6-6 TGTGCCAGCAGCATTCCTTTGGAGGTATTCTATGGCTACACCTTC CASSIPLEVFYGYTF
NA TRBJ1-1 NA TRBV5-1 TGCGCCAGCAGCTTGGAGGGGGACCCCTGGGGAGCTTTCTTT CASSLEGDPWGAFF
TRBD1 TRBJ1-2 NA TRBV6-5 TGTGCCAGCCGAGCGCCAGGGGGCTATGGCTACACCTTC CASRAPGGYGYTF
TRBD2 TRBJ2-7 NA TRBV19 TGTGCCAGTAGTATACGCGGGAGGGCTTGGTACGAGCAGTACTTC CASSIRGRAWYEQYF
TRBD2 TRBJ2-1 few TRBV2 TGTGCCAGCAGTCAAGGACTAGCGGGGCGGGAGCAGTTCTTC CASSQGLAGREQFF
NA TRBJ1-2 NA TRBV6-5 TGTGCCAGCAGTATAAGGGGAAGCGGCTACACCTTC CASSIRGSGYTF
NA TRBJ1-5 NA TRBV6-1 TGTGCCAGCAGTGAAGGGGTGGGGGCGGGAGGTCAGCCCCAGCATTTT CASSEGVGAGGQPQHF
NA TRBJ2-5 NA TRBV7-9 TGTGCCAGCTTAAAAGGGGTCCTAGGTGAGACCCAGTACTTC CASLKGVLGETQYF
NA TRBJ1-1 few TRBV5-1 TGCGCCAGCAGCTTGCCAGCAGGGAACACTGAAGCTTTCTTT CASSLPAGNTEAFF
NA TRBJ1-2 NA TRBV19 TGTGCCAGTAGTATAGATTTCGACAGGATAAGCTATGGCTACACCTTC CASSIDFDRISYGYTF
TRBD1 TRBJ2-6 NA TRBV15 TGTGCCACCAGCGGGATGACAGGGGCCCTCTCTGGGGCCAACGTCCTGACTTTC CATSGMTGALSGANVLTF
NA TRBJ1-6 once TRBV5-4 TGTGCCAGCAGCATAGACAGAGCAAATAATAATTCACCCCTCCACTTT CASSIDRANNNSPLHF
NA TRBJ2-3 NA TRBV7-4 TGTGCCAGCAGCTTAGCACAGACCACAGATACGCAGTATTTT CASSLAQTTDTQYF
NA TRBJ1-2 NA TRBV19 TGTGCCAGTACCGGGGGTGGTTATGGCTACACCTTC CASTGGGYGYTF
NA TRBJ2-1 few TRBV15 TGTGCCACCTCCGCTTTGGGGGGGCGGGTAAATGAGCAGTTCTTC CATSALGGRVNEQFF
NA TRBJ2-7 NA TRBV5-6 TGTGCCAGCAGCTGGAATTACCGGGACACGACCTACGAGCAGTACTTC CASSWNYRDTTYEQYF
TRBD2 TRBJ2-7 NA TRBV4-2 TGTGCCAGCAGCCAAGACCCTCCTAGCGGGGGACGCTACGAGCAGTACTTC CASSQDPPSGGRYEQYF
NA TRBJ2-7 NA TRBV11-2 TGTGCCAGCAGTCCTACCCCACTTTTGTCCGCCGACGAGCAGTACTTC CASSPTPLLSADEQYF
NA TRBJ1-6 NA TRBV11-2 TGTGCCAGCAGCCCATTGACAGCCGTAAATTCACCCCTCCACTTT CASSPLTAVNSPLHF
NA TRBJ2-7 NA TRBV6-5 TGTGCCAGCAGTTACTCGACAGGAGCTTACGAGCAGTACTTC CASSYSTGAYEQYF
TRBD1 TRBJ2-7 NA TRBV7-2 TGTGCCAGCAGCTATGGGACAGCCGAGCAGTACTTC CASSYGTAEQYF
TRBD2 TRBJ2-1 NA TRBV6-6 TGTGCCAGCAGTCCCCTGTTTAGCGGGGACGGGAATGAGCAGTTCTTC CASSPLFSGDGNEQFF
NA TRBJ1-3 NA TRBV5-1 TGCGCCAGCAGCTTGGTGCCAGGGGAGAACACCATATATTTT CASSLVPGENTIYF
NA TRBJ1-5 NA TRBV19 TGTGCCAGTAGTATGGCAGGCAAATATAGCAATCAGCCCCAGCATTTT CASSMAGKYSNQPQHF
TRBD1 TRBJ1-2 NA TRBV11-2 TGTGCCAGCAGCCTCGTAAGGGACAGGAGCTACGGAGGCTACACCTTC CASSLVRDRSYGGYTF
NA TRBJ1-1 NA TRBV27 TGTGCCAGCAGTCTCACAGGGTTTACTGAAGCTTTCTTT CASSLTGFTEAFF
TRBD1 TRBJ2-7 NA TRBV10-2 TGCGCCAGCAGGGAACAGGGGGGTAACTACGAGCAGTACTTC CASREQGGNYEQYF
NA TRBJ2-5 NA TRBV18 TGTGCCAGCTGTGGGCCGACCCTCCAAGAGACCCAGTACTTC CASCGPTLQETQYF
TRBD1 TRBJ1-4 NA TRBV6-1 TGTGCCAGCCGGGAAGGGGGCGGTGAAAAACTGTTTTTT CASREGGGEKLFF
TRBD2 TRBJ2-5 once TRBV5-1 TGCGCCAGCAGCTTGAGACTAGCGCCCCAAGAGACCCAGTACTTC CASSLRLAPQETQYF
TRBD1 TRBJ1-1 NA TRBV6-5 TGTGCCAGCAGAACCAATCCAGGGGGAGGCACTGAAGCTTTCTTT CASRTNPGGGTEAFF
TRBD1 TRBJ2-2 NA TRBV7-9 TGTGCCAGCAGTGGGGACAGGCCCGGGGAGCTGTTTTTT CASSGDRPGELFF
NA TRBJ2-2 few TRBV5-1 TGCGCCAGCACGTGGGCCGCCCCCGGGGAGCTGTTTTTT CASTWAAPGELFF
NA TRBJ1-5 NA TRBV27 TGTGCCAGCAGTTTAGTTGGGGCCCGGGCCAATCAGCCCCAGCATTTT CASSLVGARANQPQHF
NA TRBJ1-2 NA TRBV5-1 TGCGCCAGCAGCTTGGGGGCCGGGAGTGGCTACACCTTC CASSLGAGSGYTF
NA TRBJ2-7 few TRBV5-1 TGCGCCAGCAGCGAGGGGGGGGGCCTGTACGAGCAGTACTTC CASSEGGGLYEQYF
NA TRBJ2-4 NA TRBV6-5 TGTGCCAGCAGCCTACTAGCCAAAAACATTCAGTACTTC CASSLLAKNIQYF